The 3 T cell receptor beta chains presented below share a single source sample, sequenced in a study of shared clonotypes between healthy human individuals. Profiling relied on immunoSEQ multiplex PCR, and the TCRdb table lists in-frame clones only, not all of them. The repertoire consists of about 2.4 million clones, with 90% to 95% occurring once and the leading ten covering roughly 0.13%. Sample: naive CD4+ T cells sorted from blood. Subset given: CD45RA+ positively selected. These receptors originate from a man aged 18 to 35 in good health.

As DNA, the CDR3 is TGCGCCAGCAGCCACTTGGGACATGGCACCTACAATGAGCAGTTCTTC. Translated: CASSHLGHGTYNEQFF. The chain recombines TRBV4-1 with TRBJ2-1, with a tentative D call TRBD1 (6 bases). V lost 3 bases and J lost 2, with 14 bases in between. The CDR3 has 16 amino acids. Looked up from germline, CDR1 is MGHRA and CDR2 is YSYEKL.

The V and J genes are TRBV7-9 and TRBJ1-1, with D tentatively TRBD1 (6 bases). The germline gives CDR1 SEHNR, CDR2 FQNEAQ (reference sequence). The CDR3 is 15 amino acids. Trimming shortened V by 8 bases and J by 2 bases, and 18 bases separated the two germline ends. The CDR3 DNA is TGTGCCAGCTCCTATTCAGGGGCTGGAAACACTGAAGCTTTCTTT. It specifies CASSYSGAGNTEAFF. The full variable domain, rest sourced from reference TRBV7-9 and TRBJ1-1, is DTGVSQNPRHKITKRGQNVTFRCDPISEHNRLYWYRQTLGQGPEFLTYFQNEAQLEKSRLLSDRFSAERPKGSFSTLEIQRTEQGDSAMYLCASSYSGAGNTEAFFGQGTRLTVV.

V and J are TRBV30 and TRBJ2-2; D unresolved. V was pared by 7 bases and J by 4 bases, with 19 bases between. The CDR3 totals 15 residues. Germline loops: CDR1 GTSNPN, CDR2 SVGIG (reference sequence). This CDR3 is CASRPQDGSTGELFF. The CDR3 DNA reads as TGTGCCTCACGACCCCAGGACGGATCCACCGGGGAGCTGTTTTTT.